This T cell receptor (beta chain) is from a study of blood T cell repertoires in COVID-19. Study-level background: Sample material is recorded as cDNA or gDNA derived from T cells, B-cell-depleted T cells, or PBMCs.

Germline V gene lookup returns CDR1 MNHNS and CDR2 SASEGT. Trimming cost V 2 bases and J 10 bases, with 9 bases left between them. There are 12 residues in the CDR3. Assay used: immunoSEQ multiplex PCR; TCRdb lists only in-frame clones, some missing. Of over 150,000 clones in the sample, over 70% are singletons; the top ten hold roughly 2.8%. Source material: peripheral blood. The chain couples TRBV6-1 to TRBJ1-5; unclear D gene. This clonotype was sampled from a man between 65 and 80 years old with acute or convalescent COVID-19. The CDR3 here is CASSEPTSPQHF. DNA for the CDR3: TGTGCCAGCAGTGAACCGACTTCCCCCCAGCATTTT.